This T cell receptor beta chain was captured by sequencing in a study of shared clonotypes between healthy human individuals. Study in general: CD4 naive cells filled three plates per donor, CD4 memory three, CD8 naive two and CD8 memory one.

TCRdb's copy holds only in-frame clones and misses some; the assay was immunoSEQ multiplex PCR. Here the sample spans roughly 2.4 million clones, 90% to 97% being singletons. The length of the CDR3 is 16 residues. Per germline, CDR1 GTSNPN and CDR2 SVGIG (reference sequence). V dropped 0 bases and J dropped 8 bases, with 17 bases sitting between them. Sequencing input: naive CD4+ T cells sorted from blood. Subset denoted: CD45RA+ positively selected. The V and J genes are TRBV30 and TRBJ1-6; D is possibly TRBD1 (5 bases). This TCR was sampled from a man younger than 35 in good health. This CDR3 reads CAWSVGRALSDSPLHF. CDR3 in DNA: TGTGCCTGGAGTGTAGGCAGGGCCCTATCCGATTCACCCCTCCACTTT.